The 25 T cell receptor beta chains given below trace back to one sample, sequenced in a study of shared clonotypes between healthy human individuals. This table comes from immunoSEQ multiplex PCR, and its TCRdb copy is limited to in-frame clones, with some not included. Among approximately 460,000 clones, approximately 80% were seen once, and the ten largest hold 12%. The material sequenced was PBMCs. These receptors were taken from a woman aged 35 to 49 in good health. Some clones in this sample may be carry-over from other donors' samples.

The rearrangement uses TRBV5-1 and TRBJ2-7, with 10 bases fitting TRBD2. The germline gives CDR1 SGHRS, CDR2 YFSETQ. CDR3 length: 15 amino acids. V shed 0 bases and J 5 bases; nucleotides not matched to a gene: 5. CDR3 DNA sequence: TGCGCCAGCAGCTTGGGAGCGGGAGGGATACACGAGCAGTACTTC. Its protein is CASSLGAGGIHEQYF.

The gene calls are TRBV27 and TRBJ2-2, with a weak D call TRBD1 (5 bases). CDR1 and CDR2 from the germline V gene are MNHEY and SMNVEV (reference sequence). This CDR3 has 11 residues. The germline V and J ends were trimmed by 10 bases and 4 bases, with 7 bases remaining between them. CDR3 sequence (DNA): TGTGCCACCGACAGCACCGGGGAGCTGTTTTTT. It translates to CATDSTGELFF.

The CDR3 nucleotides read TGTGCCAGCAACCTTCTCTGGGGACAGCCCCAGCATTTT. Its protein product is CASNLLWGQPQHF. The chain is built from TRBV7-3 and TRBJ1-5, with D unclear. The CDR3 extends over 13 amino acids. The germline CDR1 and CDR2 sequences are SGHTA and FQGTGA. The V and J ends lost 7 bases and 7 bases respectively, with 14 bases between them.

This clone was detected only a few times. CDR3 bases: TGTGCCAGCAGTCCAGCCGGGACCGGGAATACGCAGTATTTT. Protein: CASSPAGTGNTQYF. This chain connects TRBV6-5 to TRBJ2-3; D tentatively fits TRBD1 or TRBD2 (5 bases each). The germline CDR1 and CDR2 sequences are MNHEY and SVGAGI. V was pared by 5 bases and J by 7 bases, with 16 bases between. CDR3 length: 14 amino acids.

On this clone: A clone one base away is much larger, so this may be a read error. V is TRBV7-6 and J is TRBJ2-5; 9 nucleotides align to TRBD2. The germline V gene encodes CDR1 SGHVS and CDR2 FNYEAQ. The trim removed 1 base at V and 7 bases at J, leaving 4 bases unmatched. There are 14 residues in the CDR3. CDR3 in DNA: TGTGCCAGCAGCTTAGGCGGGAGGGTTCGGACCCAGTACTTC. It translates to CASSLGGRVRTQYF.

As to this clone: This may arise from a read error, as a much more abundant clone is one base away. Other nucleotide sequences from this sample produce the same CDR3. The CDR3 region is CASSLPAQETQYF. In DNA form, the CDR3 reads TGTGCCAGCAGCCTGCCAGCGCAAGAGACCCAGTACTTC. The gene calls are TRBV5-6 and TRBJ2-5; unclear D gene. This CDR3 region has 13 residues. CDR1 is SGHDT and CDR2 is YYEEEE in the germline V gene. Deletions cut 4 bases from V and 2 bases from J, with 9 bases between.

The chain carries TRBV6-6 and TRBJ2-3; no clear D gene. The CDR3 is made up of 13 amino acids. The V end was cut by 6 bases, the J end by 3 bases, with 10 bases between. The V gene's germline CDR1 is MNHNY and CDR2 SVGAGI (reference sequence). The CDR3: CASRTVGTDTQYF. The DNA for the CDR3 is TGTGCCAGCAGAACAGTGGGGACAGATACGCAGTATTTT.

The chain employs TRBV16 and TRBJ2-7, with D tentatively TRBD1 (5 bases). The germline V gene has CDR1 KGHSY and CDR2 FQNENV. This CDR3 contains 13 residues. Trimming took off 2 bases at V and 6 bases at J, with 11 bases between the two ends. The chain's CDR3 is CASSQTDIVEQYF. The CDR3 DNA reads TGTGCCAGCAGCCAAACGGACATTGTCGAGCAGTACTTC.

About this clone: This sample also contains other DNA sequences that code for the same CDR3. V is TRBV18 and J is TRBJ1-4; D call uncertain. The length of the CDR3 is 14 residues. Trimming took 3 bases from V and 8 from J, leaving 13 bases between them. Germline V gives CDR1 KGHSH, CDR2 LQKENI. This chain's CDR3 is CASSPGQLGEKLFF. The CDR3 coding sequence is TGTGCCAGCTCACCGGGTCAACTCGGGGAAAAACTGTTTTTT.

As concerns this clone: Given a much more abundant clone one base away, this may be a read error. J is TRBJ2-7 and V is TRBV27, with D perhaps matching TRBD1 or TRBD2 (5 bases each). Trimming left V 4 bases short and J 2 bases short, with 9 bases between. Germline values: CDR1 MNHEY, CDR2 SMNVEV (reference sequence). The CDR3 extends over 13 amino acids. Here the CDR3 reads CASSSGRTYEQYF. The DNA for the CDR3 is TGTGCCAGCAGTTCGGGACGGACCTACGAGCAGTACTTC.

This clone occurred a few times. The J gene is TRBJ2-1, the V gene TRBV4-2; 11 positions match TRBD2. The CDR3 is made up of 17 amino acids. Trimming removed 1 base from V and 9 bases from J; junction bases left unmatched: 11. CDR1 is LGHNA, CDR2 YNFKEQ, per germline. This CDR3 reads CASSQVGTSGPVSEQFF. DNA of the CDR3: TGTGCCAGCAGCCAAGTGGGGACTAGCGGTCCCGTCAGTGAGCAGTTCTTC.

This chain's CDR3 is CASSLGRFPYNEQFF. The CDR3 bases are TGTGCCAGCAGCCTAGGACGTTTTCCGTACAATGAGCAGTTCTTC. The rearrangement joins TRBV5-6 to TRBJ2-1, with D unresolved. This CDR3 contains 15 residues. The V and J ends lost 4 bases and 4 bases respectively, with 15 bases between them. CDR1 is SGHDT and CDR2 is YYEEEE in the germline V gene.

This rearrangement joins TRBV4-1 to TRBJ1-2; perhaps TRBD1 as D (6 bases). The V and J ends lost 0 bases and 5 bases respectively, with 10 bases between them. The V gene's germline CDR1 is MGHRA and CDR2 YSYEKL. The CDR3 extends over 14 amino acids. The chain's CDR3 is CASSQDRGSYGYTF. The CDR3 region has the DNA TGCGCCAGCAGCCAAGACAGGGGCTCTTATGGCTACACCTTC.

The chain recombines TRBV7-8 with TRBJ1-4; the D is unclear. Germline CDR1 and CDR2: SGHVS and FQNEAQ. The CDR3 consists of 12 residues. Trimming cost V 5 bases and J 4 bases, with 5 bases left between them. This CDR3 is CASSLNNEKLFF. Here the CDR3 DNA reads TGTGCCAGCAGCCTGAATAATGAAAAACTGTTTTTT. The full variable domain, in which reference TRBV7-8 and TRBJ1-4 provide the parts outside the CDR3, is GAGVSQSPRYKVAKRGQDVALRCDPISGHVSLFWYQQALGQGPEFLTYFQNEAQLDKSGLPSDRFFAERPEGSVSTLKIQRTQQEDSAVYLCASSLNNEKLFFGSGTQLSVL.

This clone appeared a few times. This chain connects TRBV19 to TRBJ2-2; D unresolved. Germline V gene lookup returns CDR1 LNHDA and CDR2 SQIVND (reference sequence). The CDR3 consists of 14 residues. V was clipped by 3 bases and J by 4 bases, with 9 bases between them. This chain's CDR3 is CASSISAVTGELFF. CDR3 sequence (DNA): TGTGCCAGTAGTATTAGTGCAGTCACCGGGGAGCTGTTTTTT.

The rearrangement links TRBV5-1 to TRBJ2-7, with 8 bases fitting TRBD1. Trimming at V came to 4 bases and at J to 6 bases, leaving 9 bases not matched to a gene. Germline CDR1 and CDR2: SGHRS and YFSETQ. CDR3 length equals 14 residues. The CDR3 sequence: CASSPGQGSVEQYF. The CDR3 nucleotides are TGCGCCAGCAGCCCAGGACAGGGTTCGGTCGAGCAGTACTTC.

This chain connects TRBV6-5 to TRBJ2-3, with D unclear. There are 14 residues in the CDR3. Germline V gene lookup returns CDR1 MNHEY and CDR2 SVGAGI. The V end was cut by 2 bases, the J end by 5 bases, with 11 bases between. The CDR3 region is CASSYAVAEDTQYF. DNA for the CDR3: TGTGCCAGCAGTTACGCGGTAGCAGAAGATACGCAGTATTTT.

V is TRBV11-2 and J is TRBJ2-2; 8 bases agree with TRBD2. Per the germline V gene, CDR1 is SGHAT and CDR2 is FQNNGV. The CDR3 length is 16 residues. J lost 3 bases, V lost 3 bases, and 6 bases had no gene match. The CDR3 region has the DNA TGTGCCAGCAGCTTCTCAAGCGGGAGCTACACCGGGGAGCTGTTTTTT. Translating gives CASSFSSGSYTGELFF.

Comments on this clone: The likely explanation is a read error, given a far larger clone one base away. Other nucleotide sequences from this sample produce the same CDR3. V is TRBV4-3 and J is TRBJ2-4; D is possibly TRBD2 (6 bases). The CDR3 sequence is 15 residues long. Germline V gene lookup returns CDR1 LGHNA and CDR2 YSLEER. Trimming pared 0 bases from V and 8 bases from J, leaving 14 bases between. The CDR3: CASSQDGARGDIQYF. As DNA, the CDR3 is TGCGCCAGCAGCCAAGACGGGGCGCGCGGGGACATTCAGTACTTC.

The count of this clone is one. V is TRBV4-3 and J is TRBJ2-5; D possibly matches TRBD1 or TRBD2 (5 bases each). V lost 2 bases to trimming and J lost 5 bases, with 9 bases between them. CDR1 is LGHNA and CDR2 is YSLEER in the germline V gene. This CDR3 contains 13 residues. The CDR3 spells CASSQKEGETQYF. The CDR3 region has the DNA TGCGCCAGCAGCCAAAAAGAGGGGGAGACCCAGTACTTC.

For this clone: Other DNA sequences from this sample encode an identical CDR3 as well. CDR3 amino acids: CAWTRTGRNEKLFF. CDR3 DNA: TGTGCCTGGACCCGGACAGGGCGTAATGAAAAACTGTTTTTT. The chain employs TRBV30 and TRBJ1-4, with 8 bases that match TRBD1. V shed 4 bases, J shed 4 bases, and the junction held 5 bases outside the gene matches. CDR3 size: 14 residues. Germline V CDR1 and CDR2: GTSNPN, SVGIG (reference sequence).

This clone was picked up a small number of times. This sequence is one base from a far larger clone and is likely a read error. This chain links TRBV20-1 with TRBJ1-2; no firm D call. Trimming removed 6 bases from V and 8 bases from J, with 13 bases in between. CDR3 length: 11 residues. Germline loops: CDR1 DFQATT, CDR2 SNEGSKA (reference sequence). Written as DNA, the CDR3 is TGCAGTGCCGAACGTGGGGAAGGCTACACCTTC. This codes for CSAERGEGYTF.

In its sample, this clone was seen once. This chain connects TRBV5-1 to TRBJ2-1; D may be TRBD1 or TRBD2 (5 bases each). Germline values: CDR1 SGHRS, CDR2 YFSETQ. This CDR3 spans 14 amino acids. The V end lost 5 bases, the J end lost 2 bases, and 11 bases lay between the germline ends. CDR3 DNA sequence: TGCGCCAGCAGTCCGGGACCTACCTACAATGAGCAGTTCTTC. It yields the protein CASSPGPTYNEQFF.

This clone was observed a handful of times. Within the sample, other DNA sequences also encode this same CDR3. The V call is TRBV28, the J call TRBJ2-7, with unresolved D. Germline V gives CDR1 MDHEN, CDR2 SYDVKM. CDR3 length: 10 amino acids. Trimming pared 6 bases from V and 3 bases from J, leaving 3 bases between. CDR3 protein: CASRGYEQYF. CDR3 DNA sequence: TGTGCCAGCAGAGGCTACGAGCAGTACTTC.

The CDR3 nucleotides read TGCGCCAGCAAGTCTTCCGCCGGGAACACTGAAGCTTTCTTT. Its translation is CASKSSAGNTEAFF. This chain uses TRBV10-2 with TRBJ1-1; D call uncertain. Germline V gives CDR1 WSHSY, CDR2 SAAADI. V was cut by 7 bases and J by 1 base, with 13 bases left in between. The CDR3 is made up of 14 amino acids.